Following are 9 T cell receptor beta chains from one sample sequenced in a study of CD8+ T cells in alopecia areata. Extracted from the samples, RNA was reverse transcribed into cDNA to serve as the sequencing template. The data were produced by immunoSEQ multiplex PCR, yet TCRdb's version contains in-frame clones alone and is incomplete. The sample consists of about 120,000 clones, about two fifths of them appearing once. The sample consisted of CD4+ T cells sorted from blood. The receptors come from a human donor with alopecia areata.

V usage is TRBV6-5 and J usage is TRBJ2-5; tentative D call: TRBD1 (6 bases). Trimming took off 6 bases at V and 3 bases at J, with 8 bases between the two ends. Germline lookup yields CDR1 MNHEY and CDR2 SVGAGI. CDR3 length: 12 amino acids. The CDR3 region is CASSRQEETQYF. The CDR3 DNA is TGTGCCAGCAGCCGACAGGAAGAGACCCAGTACTTC.

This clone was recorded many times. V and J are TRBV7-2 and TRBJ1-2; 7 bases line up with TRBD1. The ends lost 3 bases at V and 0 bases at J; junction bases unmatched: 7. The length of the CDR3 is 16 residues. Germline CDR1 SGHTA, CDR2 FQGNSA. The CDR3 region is CASSLVRGASNYGYTF. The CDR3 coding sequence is TGTGCCAGCAGCTTGGTCAGGGGGGCCTCTAACTATGGCTACACCTTC.

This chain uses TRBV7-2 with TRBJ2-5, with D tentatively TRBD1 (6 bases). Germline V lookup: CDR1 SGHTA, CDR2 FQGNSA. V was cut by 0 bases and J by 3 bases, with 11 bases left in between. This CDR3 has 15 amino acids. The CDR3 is CASSLAGTPEETQYF. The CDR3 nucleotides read TGTGCCAGCAGCTTAGCGGGGACACCCGAAGAGACCCAGTACTTC.

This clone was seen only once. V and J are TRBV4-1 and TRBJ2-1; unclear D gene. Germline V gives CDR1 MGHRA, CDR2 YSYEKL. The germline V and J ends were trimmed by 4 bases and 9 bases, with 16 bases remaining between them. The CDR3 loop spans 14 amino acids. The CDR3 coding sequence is TGCGCCAGCAGCCTCCTATTCGTCGGAGCTGAGCAGTTCTTC. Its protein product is CASSLLFVGAEQFF.

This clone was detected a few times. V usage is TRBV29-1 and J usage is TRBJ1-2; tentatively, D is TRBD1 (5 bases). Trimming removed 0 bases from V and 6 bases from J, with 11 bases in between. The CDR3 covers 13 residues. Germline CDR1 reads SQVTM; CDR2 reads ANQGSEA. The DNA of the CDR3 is TGCAGCGTTGAAGATCAAGGGGTTGATGGCTACACCTTC. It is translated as CSVEDQGVDGYTF.

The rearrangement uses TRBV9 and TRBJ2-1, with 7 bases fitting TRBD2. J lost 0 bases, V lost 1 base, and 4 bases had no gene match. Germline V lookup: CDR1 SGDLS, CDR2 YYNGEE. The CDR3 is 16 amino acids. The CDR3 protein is CASSVTAGSSYNEQFF. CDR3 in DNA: TGTGCCAGCAGCGTAACAGCGGGGAGCTCCTACAATGAGCAGTTCTTC.

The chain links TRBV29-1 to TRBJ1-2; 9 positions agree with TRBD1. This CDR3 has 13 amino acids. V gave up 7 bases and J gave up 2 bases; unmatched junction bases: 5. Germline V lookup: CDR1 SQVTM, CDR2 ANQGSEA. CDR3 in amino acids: CSAAGTGNYGYTF. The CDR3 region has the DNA TGCAGCGCGGCCGGGACAGGGAACTATGGCTACACCTTC. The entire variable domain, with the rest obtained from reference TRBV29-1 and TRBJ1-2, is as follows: SAVISQKPSRDICQRGTSLTIQCQVDSQVTMMFWYRQQPGQSLTLIATANQGSEATYESGFVIDKFPISRPNLTFSTLTVSNMSPEDSSIYLCSAAGTGNYGYTFGSGTRLTVV.

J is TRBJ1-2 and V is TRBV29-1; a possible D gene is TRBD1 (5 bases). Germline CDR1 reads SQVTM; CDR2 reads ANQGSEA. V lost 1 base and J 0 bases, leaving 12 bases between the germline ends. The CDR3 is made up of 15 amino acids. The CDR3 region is CSVEGGAETNYGYTF. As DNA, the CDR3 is TGCAGCGTTGAAGGTGGGGCCGAGACTAACTATGGCTACACCTTC.

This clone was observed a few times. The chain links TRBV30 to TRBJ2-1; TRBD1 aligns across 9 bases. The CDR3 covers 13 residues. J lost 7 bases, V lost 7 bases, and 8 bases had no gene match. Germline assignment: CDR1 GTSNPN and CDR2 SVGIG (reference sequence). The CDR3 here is CAYHRGLWNEQFF. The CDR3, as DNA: TGTGCCTACCACAGGGGGCTTTGGAATGAGCAGTTCTTC.